Below, one T cell receptor beta chain is given with its context. The antigen is not known. Generated by immunoSEQ multiplex PCR, the TCRdb table keeps only in-frame clones and is missing some. Altogether approximately 640,000 clones are present, around 72% being singletons, with the ten largest covering under 2%. Trimming removed 5 bases from V and 4 bases from J, with 20 bases in between. The length of the CDR3 is 17 residues. Germline-derived CDR1 and CDR2 are MRHNA and SNTAGT. The data originate from a study of shared clonotypes between healthy human individuals. Broader study findings: Limitation of the genetic and exposure-history diversity represented came from the few donors.

Specimen: memory CD4+ T cells sorted from blood. Indicated subset: CD45RA-negative fraction. The chain carries TRBV6-4 and TRBJ2-2; D possibly corresponds to TRBD1 (5 bases). The sequence was collected from a woman aged 30 to 39 in good health. DNA of the CDR3: TGTGCCAGCAGTTTTCTATCGGTAGGGGATCGCACCGGGGAGCTGTTTTTT. This encodes CASSFLSVGDRTGELFF.